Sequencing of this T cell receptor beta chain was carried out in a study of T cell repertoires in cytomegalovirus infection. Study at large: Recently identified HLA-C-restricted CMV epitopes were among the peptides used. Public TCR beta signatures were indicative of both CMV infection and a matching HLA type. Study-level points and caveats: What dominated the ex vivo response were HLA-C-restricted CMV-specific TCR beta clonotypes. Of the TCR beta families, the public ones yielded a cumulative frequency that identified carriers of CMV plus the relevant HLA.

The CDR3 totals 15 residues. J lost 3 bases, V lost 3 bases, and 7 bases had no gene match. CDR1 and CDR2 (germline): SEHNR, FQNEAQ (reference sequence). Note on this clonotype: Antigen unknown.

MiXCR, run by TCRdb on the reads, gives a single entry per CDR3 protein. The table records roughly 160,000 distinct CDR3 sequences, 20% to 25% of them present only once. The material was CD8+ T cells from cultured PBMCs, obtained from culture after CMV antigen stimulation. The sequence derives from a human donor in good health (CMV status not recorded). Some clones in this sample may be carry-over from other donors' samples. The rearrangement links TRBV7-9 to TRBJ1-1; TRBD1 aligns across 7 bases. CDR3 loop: CASSFEGARYTEAFF. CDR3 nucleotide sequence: TGTGCCAGCAGCTTTGAGGGGGCGAGGTACACTGAAGCTTTCTTT.